This TCR beta chain comes out of a study of cytomegalovirus exposure and HLA in healthy donors. Study summary: Earlier findings included roughly 120 million unique TCR beta sequences obtained from 150 million to 200 million T cells. Overall study results and limits: For most TCR sequences rarity was the rule, although some public TCRs occurred in many donors. A few V segments could not be told apart, such as TRBV6-2 and TRBV6-3, and were left out.

PCR primers comprised 60 Vbeta and 13 Jbeta primers. Using immunoSEQ multiplex PCR, the repertoire was profiled, and TCRdb retains in-frame clones only, with some absent. The sample contains around 130,000 clones, about 86% of which appear only once. A remark on this clone: Its specificity is unknown.

The CDR3 loop spans 15 amino acids. Germline V lookup: CDR1 ENHRY, CDR2 SYGVKD. V was trimmed by 4 bases and J by 6 bases, leaving 15 bases between them. The TCR sequence derives from a woman aged 40 to 50 in good health and CMV-seronegative. The chain links TRBV10-3 to TRBJ2-2; maybe TRBD1 (7 bases). Sequenced material: PBMCs. The CDR3 loop is CAISVGAGGSGELFF. The CDR3, as DNA: TGTGCCATCAGTGTGGGGGCAGGGGGGTCCGGGGAGCTGTTTTTT.